This entry describes one T cell receptor beta chain. The data belong to a study of blood T cell repertoires in COVID-19. Across the whole study: Some COVID-19 samples were acute and others convalescent; all came from the United States, Italy and Spain. Sample material is recorded as cDNA or gDNA derived from T cells, B-cell-depleted T cells, or PBMCs.

Measured with immunoSEQ multiplex PCR; TCRdb has only the in-frame clones, and not every one. Counted here are around 170,000 clones, roughly four fifths occurring once; the ten biggest clones make up approximately 6.5%. This CDR3 spans 15 amino acids. Germline assignment: CDR1 MRHNA and CDR2 SNTAGT. The ends lost 8 bases at V and 1 base at J; junction bases unmatched: 9. V and J are TRBV6-4 and TRBJ2-3; 7 bases match TRBD1. The sequenced sample was peripheral blood. The TCR comes from a woman aged 35 to 49 with acute or convalescent COVID-19. The CDR3 protein is CASAQGGSGTDTQYF. The CDR3 DNA is TGTGCCAGCGCCCAAGGGGGCAGCGGCACAGATACGCAGTATTTT.